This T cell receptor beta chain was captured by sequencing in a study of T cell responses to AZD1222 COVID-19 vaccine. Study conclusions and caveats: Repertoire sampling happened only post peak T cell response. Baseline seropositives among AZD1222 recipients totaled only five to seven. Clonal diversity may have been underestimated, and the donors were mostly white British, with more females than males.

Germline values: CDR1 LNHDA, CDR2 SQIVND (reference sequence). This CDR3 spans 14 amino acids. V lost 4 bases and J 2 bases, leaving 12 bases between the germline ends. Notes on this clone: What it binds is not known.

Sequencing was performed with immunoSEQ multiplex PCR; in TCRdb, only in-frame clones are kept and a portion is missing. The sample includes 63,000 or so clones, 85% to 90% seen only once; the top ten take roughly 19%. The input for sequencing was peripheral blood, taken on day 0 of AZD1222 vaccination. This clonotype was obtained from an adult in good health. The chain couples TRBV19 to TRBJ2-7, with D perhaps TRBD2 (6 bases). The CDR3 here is CASSRGGEAYEQYF. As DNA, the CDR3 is TGTGCCAGTAGTAGAGGAGGGGAGGCCTACGAGCAGTACTTC.